This T cell receptor beta chain was sequenced during a study of control samples from healthy donors and cancer patients. Using immunoSEQ multiplex PCR, the repertoire was profiled, and TCRdb retains in-frame clones only, with some absent. The sample records about 100,000 clones, more than 85% being singletons. Trimming removed 1 base from V and 7 bases from J; junction bases left unmatched: 8. Germline V gives CDR1 SQVTM, CDR2 ANQGSEA. The CDR3 spans 16 residues. This clone was observed once. The sequence came from a woman aged 50 to 60 in good health. The rearrangement joins TRBV29-1 to TRBJ2-5; 14 nucleotides agree with TRBD2. Sequencing used blood. The CDR3 DNA is TGCAGCGTTGAAGTCGCCACTGGACTAGCGGGGGGGACCCAGTACTTC. This translates into CSVEVATGLAGGTQYF.